This T cell receptor beta chain was retrieved from a study of blood T cell repertoires in COVID-19. Study-wide background: Acute and convalescent COVID-19 specimens originated in the United States, Italy and Spain. Sample material is recorded as cDNA or gDNA derived from T cells, B-cell-depleted T cells, or PBMCs.

As processed by the authors: It was from reference gene primer amplification that nucleated cell counts were estimated. Method: immunoSEQ multiplex PCR; TCRdb's copy keeps in-frame clones and lacks some. That table furnishes V, J and clone size, whereas the DNA furnished D and trimming. This table has over 100,000 clones, around three quarters appearing once. The CDR3 length is 15 residues. Per germline, CDR1 SGHRS and CDR2 YFSETQ. The V segment lost 3 bases and the J segment 8 bases; nucleotides outside the gene matches: 4. The rearrangement uses TRBV5-1 and TRBJ2-1; 14 bases fit TRBD2. The sequenced sample consisted of peripheral blood. The sequence was obtained from an elderly woman with acute or convalescent COVID-19. CDR3 protein: CASSWTSGRMYEQFF. CDR3 nucleotides: TGCGCCAGCAGCTGGACTAGCGGGAGGATGTATGAGCAGTTCTTC.